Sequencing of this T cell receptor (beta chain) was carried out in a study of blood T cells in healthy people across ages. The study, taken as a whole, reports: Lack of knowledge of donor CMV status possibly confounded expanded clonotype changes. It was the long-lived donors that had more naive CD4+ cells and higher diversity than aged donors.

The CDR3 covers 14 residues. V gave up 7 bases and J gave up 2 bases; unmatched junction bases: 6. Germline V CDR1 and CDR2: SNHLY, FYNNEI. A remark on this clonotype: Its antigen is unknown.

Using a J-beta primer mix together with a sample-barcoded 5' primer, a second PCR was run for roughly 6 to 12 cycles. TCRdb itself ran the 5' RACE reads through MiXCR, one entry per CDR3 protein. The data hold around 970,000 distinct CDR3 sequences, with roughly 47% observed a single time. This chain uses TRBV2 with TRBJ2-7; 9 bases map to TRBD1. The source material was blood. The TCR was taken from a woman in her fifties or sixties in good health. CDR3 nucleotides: TGTGCCAGCAAGGGGGGGACAGGGACCTACGAGCAGTACTTC. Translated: CASKGGTGTYEQYF.